The 26 T cell receptor beta chains presented below share a single source sample, sequenced in a study of OX40 agonist ivuxolimab in advanced cancers. The method was immunoSEQ multiplex PCR; TCRdb's version includes in-frame clones alone and lacks a portion of them. The sample has approximately 94,000 clones; about 89% are singletons. The material was CD4+ or CD8+ T cells sorted from blood, obtained in a trial of the OX40 agonist ivuxolimab. These receptors were obtained from an adult with an advanced solid tumor such as melanoma, head and neck, liver or kidney cancer.

This clone was recorded only once. The V call is TRBV9, the J call TRBJ2-1, with D tentatively TRBD2 (6 bases). The CDR3 loop spans 15 amino acids. Per the germline V gene, CDR1 is SGDLS and CDR2 is YYNGEE. The V and J ends lost 6 bases and 0 bases respectively, with 13 bases between them. For the CDR3, the DNA is TGTGCCAGCACCCGGACTATTTCCTCCTACAATGAGCAGTTCTTC. This encodes CASTRTISSYNEQFF.

The chain carries TRBV28 and TRBJ1-4; tentative D call: TRBD1 (5 bases). V was pared by 8 bases and J by 5 bases, with 12 bases between. The CDR3 is made up of 13 amino acids. Germline CDR1 is MDHEN and CDR2 is SYDVKM. The CDR3 DNA is TGTGCCAGCCTGGGGGTTATCAATGAAAAACTGTTTTTT. Protein product: CASLGVINEKLFF.

This chain uses TRBV9 with TRBJ1-2, with a weak D call TRBD1 (5 bases). V was trimmed by 3 bases and J by 4 bases, leaving 16 bases between them. CDR1 is SGDLS and CDR2 is YYNGEE in the germline V gene. The CDR3 contains 15 residues. As DNA, the CDR3 is TGTGCCAGCAGCGCCGATGGGGGGACGGTCTATGGCTACACCTTC. Its translation: CASSADGGTVYGYTF.

V is TRBV27 and J is TRBJ1-5; weak D call: TRBD1 (5 bases). CDR3 size: 15 residues. Trimming took off 6 bases at V and 0 bases at J, with 12 bases between the two ends. Germline assignment: CDR1 MNHEY and CDR2 SMNVEV (reference sequence). CDR3 in amino acids: CASRFRGGSNQPQHF. CDR3 bases: TGTGCCAGCAGATTTCGGGGGGGTAGCAATCAGCCCCAGCATTTT.

This clone occurred once. The chain couples TRBV2 to TRBJ1-1; D perhaps matches TRBD1 (5 bases). Trimming shortened V by 1 base and J by 1 base, and 10 bases separated the two germline ends. The CDR3 has 15 residues. Germline V gives CDR1 SNHLY, CDR2 FYNNEI. This CDR3 is CASSEVPGPNTEAFF. CDR3 DNA: TGTGCCAGCAGTGAAGTGCCGGGACCGAACACTGAAGCTTTCTTT.

This rearrangement joins TRBV9 to TRBJ2-7, with D possibly being TRBD2 (5 bases). CDR1 is SGDLS and CDR2 is YYNGEE in the germline V gene. The V and J ends lost 3 bases and 0 bases respectively, with 10 bases between them. This CDR3 comprises 14 residues. The CDR3 DNA reads as TGTGCCAGCAGCGCCGGAAGCGGCTCCTACGAGCAGTACTTC. This encodes CASSAGSGSYEQYF.

The V and J genes are TRBV9 and TRBJ2-2, with unresolved D. V was cut by 1 base and J by 1 base, with 8 bases left in between. The CDR3 length is 15 residues. Germline-derived CDR1 and CDR2 are SGDLS and YYNGEE. CDR3 amino acids: CASSVNSWNTGELFF. In DNA form, the CDR3 reads TGTGCCAGCAGCGTAAATAGCTGGAACACCGGGGAGCTGTTTTTT.

The V call is TRBV30, the J call TRBJ1-5; possible D gene TRBD1, 6 bases. The germline V gene has CDR1 GTSNPN and CDR2 SVGIG (reference sequence). CDR3 length: 12 amino acids. The V end was cut by 6 bases, the J end by 4 bases, with 10 bases between. CDR3 in amino acids: CACDRSNQPQHF. As DNA, the CDR3 is TGTGCCTGCGACAGGAGTAATCAGCCCCAGCATTTT.

V and J are TRBV30 and TRBJ1-5; 8 bases map to TRBD1. V dropped 0 bases and J dropped 9; count of bases not matched to a gene: 10. The germline gives CDR1 GTSNPN, CDR2 SVGIG (reference sequence). The CDR3 runs to 15 residues. CDR3 nucleotide sequence: TGTGCCTGGAGTGTAGGGGACAGGCAGGAGAGGCCCCAGCATTTT. Translating gives CAWSVGDRQERPQHF.

The chain is built from TRBV5-1 and TRBJ1-1; D is unresolved. This CDR3 is built from 14 residues. The germline V gene encodes CDR1 SGHRS and CDR2 YFSETQ. V was cut by 3 bases and J by 0 bases, with 9 bases left in between. CDR3 sequence: CASSSGPLNTEAFF. The CDR3 nucleotides are TGCGCCAGCAGCTCCGGCCCCTTGAACACTGAAGCTTTCTTT.

The CDR3 bases are TGTGCCAGCAGCGTAACCGGTGGCGGACTTGTGGGAACTGAAGCTTTCTTT. Amino acid sequence: CASSVTGGGLVGTEAFF. The chain uses TRBV7-9 and TRBJ1-1; D not certain. Germline assignment: CDR1 SEHNR and CDR2 FQNEAQ (reference sequence). The CDR3 has 17 amino acids. V lost 5 bases and J 5 bases, leaving 24 bases between the germline ends.

The chain recombines TRBV4-2 with TRBJ2-5, with D tentatively TRBD1 or TRBD2 (5 bases each). Trimming removed 4 bases at V and 2 bases at J, with 14 bases between. The CDR3 contains 15 residues. Germline lookup yields CDR1 LGHNA and CDR2 YNFKEQ. CDR3 bases: TGTGCCAGCAGCCCATCTTATGGGGGACAAGAGACCCAGTACTTC. Residues: CASSPSYGGQETQYF.

The rearrangement uses TRBV18 and TRBJ2-7; TRBD2 might be the D (5 bases). Germline assignment: CDR1 KGHSH and CDR2 LQKENI. This CDR3 spans 15 amino acids. Trimming took off 1 base at V and 0 bases at J, with 10 bases between the two ends. The CDR3 sequence is CASSPLGDPSYEQYF. Here the CDR3 DNA reads TGTGCCAGCTCACCACTCGGGGATCCCTCCTACGAGCAGTACTTC.

V gene TRBV30 combines with J gene TRBJ1-1; no clear D. Germline V gene data show CDR1 as GTSNPN and CDR2 as SVGIG (reference sequence). The CDR3 has 13 amino acids. Trimming removed 1 base at V and 3 bases at J, with 9 bases between. The CDR3 region is CAWSEISYTEAFF. CDR3 sequence (DNA): TGTGCCTGGAGTGAAATTTCCTACACTGAAGCTTTCTTT.

This chain links TRBV6-5 with TRBJ1-5; D gene uncertain. V lost 3 bases, J lost 4 bases, and 7 bases lay in between. The germline CDR1 and CDR2 sequences are MNHEY and SVGAGI. There are 13 residues in the CDR3. The CDR3: CASSYSQNQPQHF. The CDR3 DNA is TGTGCCAGCAGTTATAGTCAAAATCAGCCCCAGCATTTT.

This chain joins TRBV5-1 and TRBJ2-3; 13 bases match TRBD2. The CDR3 loop spans 18 amino acids. From germline, CDR1 is SGHRS and CDR2 YFSETQ. Trimming took 4 bases from V and 6 from J; bases not matched to a gene: 14. The CDR3 DNA follows: TGCGCCAGCAGCCCGCGGACTAGCGGGAGTACTTTCCCCGATACGCAGTATTTT. Translation gives CASSPRTSGSTFPDTQYF. The full variable domain, with the rest looked up from reference TRBV5-1 and TRBJ2-3, is KAGVTQTPRYLIKTRGQQVTLSCSPISGHRSVSWYQQTPGQGLQFLFEYFSETQRNKGNFPGRFSGRQFSNSRSEMNVSTLELGDSALYLCASSPRTSGSTFPDTQYFGPGTRLTVL.

This clone was detected a few times. For the CDR3, the DNA is TGCGCCAGCAGCTTGGTTACTAGCGGGGCCCACTACGAGCAGTACTTC. Translated: CASSLVTSGAHYEQYF. V usage is TRBV5-1 and J usage is TRBJ2-7; 10 bases agree with TRBD2. The V and J ends lost 0 bases and 3 bases, in that order; junction bases with no gene match: 6. This CDR3 region has 16 residues. Germline CDR1 SGHRS, CDR2 YFSETQ.

The V call is TRBV5-1, the J call TRBJ1-1; D perhaps matches TRBD1 (6 bases). V lost 2 bases, J lost 5 bases, and 10 bases lay in between. This CDR3 contains 13 residues. The germline CDR1 and CDR2 sequences are SGHRS and YFSETQ. The CDR3 DNA is TGCGCCAGCAGCTTAACAGGGAGGACTGAAGCTTTCTTT. Encoded protein: CASSLTGRTEAFF. The whole variable domain, filled in from reference TRBV5-1 and TRBJ1-1, reads KAGVTQTPRYLIKTRGQQVTLSCSPISGHRSVSWYQQTPGQGLQFLFEYFSETQRNKGNFPGRFSGRQFSNSRSEMNVSTLELGDSALYLCASSLTGRTEAFFGQGTRLTVV.

CDR3 sequence reads: CASSRRGLAGEETQYF. CDR3 nucleotide sequence: TGTGCCAGCAGCCGCAGAGGACTAGCGGGAGAAGAGACCCAGTACTTC. The genes are TRBV27 and TRBJ2-5, with 13 bases identical to TRBD2. CDR3 length: 16 residues. V lost 6 bases to trimming and J lost 3 bases; unmatched junction nucleotides: 7. Germline lookup yields CDR1 MNHEY and CDR2 SMNVEV (reference sequence).

The chain uses TRBV14 and TRBJ1-2; TRBD1 matches 7 bases. This CDR3 is 16 amino acids long. CDR1 is SGHDN, CDR2 FVKESK, per germline. Trimming at V came to 4 bases and at J to 0 bases, leaving 8 bases not matched to a gene. CDR3 bases: TGTGCCAGCAGCCTACTTTCAGGGACAGCTAACTATGGCTACACCTTC. It encodes CASSLLSGTANYGYTF. The whole variable domain, remainder taken from reference TRBV14 and TRBJ1-2, is EAGVTQFPSHSVIEKGQTVTLRCDPISGHDNLYWYRRVMGKEIKFLLHFVKESKQDESGMPNNRFLAERTGGTYSTLKVQPAELEDSGVYFCASSLLSGTANYGYTFGSGTRLTVV.

The chain carries TRBV27 and TRBJ2-7, with TRBD1 matching 10 bases. Germline CDR1 MNHEY, CDR2 SMNVEV (reference sequence). There are 16 residues in the CDR3. The V and J ends lost 6 bases and 4 bases, in that order; junction bases with no gene match: 12. The CDR3 loop reads CASSPRQGAPSYEQYF. The CDR3 DNA follows: TGTGCCAGCAGCCCCCGACAGGGGGCGCCTTCGTACGAGCAGTACTTC.

CDR3: CASRDRDNSYNEQFF. Written as DNA, the CDR3 is TGTGCCAGCAGAGACCGGGACAACTCCTACAATGAGCAGTTCTTC. This chain connects TRBV6-5 to TRBJ2-1; D is possibly TRBD1 (6 bases). CDR1 is MNHEY and CDR2 is SVGAGI in the germline V gene. Trimming removed 6 bases at V and 0 bases at J, with 12 bases between. This CDR3 has 15 residues.

The genes are TRBV2 and TRBJ1-2; possibly TRBD1 for D (6 bases). The CDR3 is 14 amino acids. Germline V gene sequence: CDR1 SNHLY, CDR2 FYNNEI. Trimming shortened V by 2 bases and J by 5 bases, and 12 bases separated the two germline ends. This CDR3 reads CASSELGARYGYTF. Here the CDR3 DNA reads TGTGCCAGCAGTGAATTGGGGGCGCGATATGGCTACACCTTC.

This clone was counted a single time. J is TRBJ1-1 and V is TRBV27, with 9 bases matching TRBD1. V lost 2 bases, J lost 7 bases, and 11 bases stayed unmatched. The CDR3 sequence is 16 residues long. Per germline, CDR1 MNHEY and CDR2 SMNVEV (reference sequence). CDR3 nucleotide sequence: TGTGCCAGCAGTTTAGGGACAGGGACGCCGAGGGATGAAGCTTTCTTT. It specifies CASSLGTGTPRDEAFF.

The chain joins TRBV15 to TRBJ2-2; D gene ambiguous. V was shortened by 0 bases and J by 1 base, with 6 bases between the two germline ends. The germline V gene has CDR1 LNHNV and CDR2 YYDKDF (reference sequence). This CDR3 comprises 15 residues. The CDR3, as DNA: TGTGCCACCAGCAGAGATCCACTGAACACCGGGGAGCTGTTTTTT. Translated, it gives CATSRDPLNTGELFF.

This clone was seen only once. V usage is TRBV6-1 and J usage is TRBJ1-1; no clear D gene. Trimming removed 8 bases from V and 0 bases from J, with 4 bases in between. The germline V gene encodes CDR1 MNHNS and CDR2 SASEGT. CDR3 length: 11 residues. CDR3 in amino acids: CASAMNTEAFF. The CDR3 bases are TGTGCCAGCGCCATGAACACTGAAGCTTTCTTT.